This entry features one TCR beta chain sequence. No antigen is known for it. Sequencing was designed to attain a depth spanning 1 in 200,000 to 1 in 1 million T cells. Here immunoSEQ multiplex PCR was the method, and the copy in TCRdb shows in-frame clones only, minus some. The top ten clones hold 9.5% to 14% of a sample with about 140,000 clones, less than 95% of them seen once. The V gene's germline CDR1 is SGHNT and CDR2 YYREEE (reference sequence). Trimming removed 4 bases at V and 5 bases at J, with 9 bases between. The CDR3 is 12 residues long. This sample stems from a study of cytotoxic CD8 clonotypes in ibrutinib-treated CLL. Study-wide context: Sequenced samples delivered averages of around 260,000 productive templates and 90,000 or so productive rearrangements. The study's findings and limits: Under therapy, public clonotypes either contracted or stayed stable, and they were uncommon.

The J gene is TRBJ2-5, the V gene TRBV5-4; possible D gene TRBD1, 5 bases. The source was PBMCs, collected after 12 months of ibrutinib treatment. The receptor was derived from a human donor with chronic lymphocytic leukemia. DNA for the CDR3: TGTGCCAGCAGCCAGGGATTCGAGACCCAGTACTTC. This sequence encodes CASSQGFETQYF.